This is a list of T cell receptor beta chains from one sample in a study of control samples from healthy donors and cancer patients. Some clones are missing from TCRdb's copy, which holds only in-frame ones; the method was immunoSEQ multiplex PCR. The data show about 180,000 clones, roughly 89% seen once. Specimen: blood. These receptors all come from a woman in her forties or fifties in good health. Each CDR3 is given with its conserved first and last residue. Fields, in order: CDR3 DNA, CDR3 protein, V gene, D gene, J gene, clone size. D genes are given only for firm matches. Clone size, where shown, is once, few, many, or a class for clones that have expanded.

CDR3nt: TGTGCCAGTAGTTACAGGACAGTATCTGAAGCTTTCTTT
CDR3aa: CASSYRTVSEAFF
v_gene: TRBV19
d_gene: NA
j_gene: TRBJ1-1
abundance: NA

CDR3nt: TGTGCCAGCAGCTTACCGAGGACAGGGGGTGGCTACACCTTC
CDR3aa: CASSLPRTGGGYTF
v_gene: TRBV7-2
d_gene: TRBD1
j_gene: TRBJ1-2
abundance: NA

CDR3nt: TGCGCCAGCAGCATTTCAGGGGGGGCTGGGGAGACCCAGTACTTC
CDR3aa: CASSISGGAGETQYF
v_gene: TRBV5-1
d_gene: NA
j_gene: TRBJ2-5
abundance: NA

CDR3nt: TGTGCCAGCAGCTTGGGTTTGGGGGAATCCTATGGCTACACCTTC
CDR3aa: CASSLGLGESYGYTF
v_gene: TRBV5-4
d_gene: NA
j_gene: TRBJ1-2
abundance: NA

CDR3nt: TGCAGTGCTGAGTCAGAGACCCAGTACTTC
CDR3aa: CSAESETQYF
v_gene: TRBV20-1
d_gene: NA
j_gene: TRBJ2-5
abundance: NA

CDR3nt: TGTGCCAGCAGCTTTCCACCAGATACGCAGTATTTT
CDR3aa: CASSFPPDTQYF
v_gene: TRBV7-9
d_gene: NA
j_gene: TRBJ2-3
abundance: few

CDR3nt: TGCGCCAGCAGCTTGACCCGAACTACATTCGAGCAGTACTTC
CDR3aa: CASSLTRTTFEQYF
v_gene: TRBV5-1
d_gene: NA
j_gene: TRBJ2-7
abundance: NA

CDR3nt: TGCGCCAGCAGCTTTGGGGTCTCCAGCCCTGGCTATAATTCACCCCTCCACTTT
CDR3aa: CASSFGVSSPGYNSPLHF
v_gene: TRBV5-1
d_gene: NA
j_gene: TRBJ1-6
abundance: NA

CDR3nt: TGTGCCAGCAGCCAAGGTGGGGGAACTAATTCACCCCTCCACTTT
CDR3aa: CASSQGGGTNSPLHF
v_gene: TRBV14
d_gene: NA
j_gene: TRBJ1-6
abundance: NA

CDR3nt: TGTGCCAGCAGCGTAGCGAGGGAGACTGAAGCTTTCTTT
CDR3aa: CASSVARETEAFF
v_gene: TRBV9
d_gene: NA
j_gene: TRBJ1-1
abundance: NA

CDR3nt: TGTGCCACCTCCCAGGGGGCGACAGATACGCAGTATTTT
CDR3aa: CATSQGATDTQYF
v_gene: TRBV24-1
d_gene: TRBD1
j_gene: TRBJ2-3
abundance: NA

CDR3nt: TGTGCCAGCAGTTTAGCGGTGATGGGAGGGCCGGTCTTC
CDR3aa: CASSLAVMGGPVF
v_gene: TRBV12-3/TRBV12-4
d_gene: TRBD2
j_gene: TRBJ2-1
abundance: NA

CDR3nt: TGTGCCAGCAGCCCCCAGACTAGCGGGTTTACAGATACGCAGTATTTT
CDR3aa: CASSPQTSGFTDTQYF
v_gene: TRBV7-9
d_gene: TRBD2
j_gene: TRBJ2-3
abundance: NA

CDR3nt: TGCGCCAGCAGCGGGGGACAGACGAACACCGGGGAGCTGTTTTTT
CDR3aa: CASSGGQTNTGELFF
v_gene: TRBV5-1
d_gene: TRBD1
j_gene: TRBJ2-2
abundance: NA

CDR3nt: TGCAGCGTTGGGGAAGGGGCGAACATTCAGTACTTC
CDR3aa: CSVGEGANIQYF
v_gene: TRBV29-1
d_gene: NA
j_gene: TRBJ2-4
abundance: NA

CDR3nt: TGCGCCAGCAGCCAAGATACTCGTAAGGGAAACACCATATATTTT
CDR3aa: CASSQDTRKGNTIYF
v_gene: TRBV4-3
d_gene: NA
j_gene: TRBJ1-3
abundance: NA

CDR3nt: TGTGCCAGCAGGACAGGGGCCAGTGATGGCACTGAAGCTTTCTTT
CDR3aa: CASRTGASDGTEAFF
v_gene: TRBV7-2
d_gene: TRBD1
j_gene: TRBJ1-1
abundance: NA

CDR3nt: TGTGCCAGCAGCTTGGGGGGAAACACCATATATTTT
CDR3aa: CASSLGGNTIYF
v_gene: TRBV6-6
d_gene: NA
j_gene: TRBJ1-3
abundance: once

CDR3nt: TGTGCCAGCGGTCTTTCCTCTGGGGCCAACGTCCTGACTTTC
CDR3aa: CASGLSSGANVLTF
v_gene: TRBV2
d_gene: NA
j_gene: TRBJ2-6
abundance: NA

CDR3nt: TGTGCCAGCAGCAGGGACAGGCTACAAAATAACTATGGCTACACCTTC
CDR3aa: CASSRDRLQNNYGYTF
v_gene: TRBV9
d_gene: TRBD1
j_gene: TRBJ1-2
abundance: NA

CDR3nt: TGTGCCTGGAGTGAGCCAGGGGCATCACCCCTCCACTTT
CDR3aa: CAWSEPGASPLHF
v_gene: TRBV30
d_gene: NA
j_gene: TRBJ1-6
abundance: NA

CDR3nt: TGTGCCAGCAGACCTGGGAACACCGGGGAGCTGTTTTTT
CDR3aa: CASRPGNTGELFF
v_gene: TRBV28
d_gene: NA
j_gene: TRBJ2-2
abundance: NA

CDR3nt: TGTGCCAGCAGCTTGGCAGGGATGAACACTGAAGCTTTCTTT
CDR3aa: CASSLAGMNTEAFF
v_gene: TRBV7-9
d_gene: NA
j_gene: TRBJ1-1
abundance: few

CDR3nt: TGCGCCAGCAGCTTGCGGGGGTGGACAGGCCCCTCTGGGGCCAACGTCCTGACTTTC
CDR3aa: CASSLRGWTGPSGANVLTF
v_gene: TRBV5-1
d_gene: NA
j_gene: TRBJ2-6
abundance: NA

CDR3nt: TGTGCCAGCAGTTTATCTCAGGGGACGGAAAATTCACCCCTCCACTTT
CDR3aa: CASSLSQGTENSPLHF
v_gene: TRBV27
d_gene: NA
j_gene: TRBJ1-6
abundance: NA

CDR3nt: TGTGCCAGCAGCCCCCCGGGACGGAATGAAAAACTGTTTTTT
CDR3aa: CASSPPGRNEKLFF
v_gene: TRBV5-6
d_gene: NA
j_gene: TRBJ1-4
abundance: NA

CDR3nt: TGTGCCAGCAGCTTAGGTGCCGACAGGGCAGCTAACTATGGCTACACCTTC
CDR3aa: CASSLGADRAANYGYTF
v_gene: TRBV7-2
d_gene: TRBD1
j_gene: TRBJ1-2
abundance: NA

CDR3nt: TGTGCCAGCAGTCCGAGGACAGGGATCAATCAGCCCCAGCATTTT
CDR3aa: CASSPRTGINQPQHF
v_gene: TRBV27
d_gene: TRBD1
j_gene: TRBJ1-5
abundance: NA

CDR3nt: TGTGCCAGCAGCCTCGACAGGGGCCTCTCCTACGAGCAGTACTTC
CDR3aa: CASSLDRGLSYEQYF
v_gene: TRBV28
d_gene: TRBD1
j_gene: TRBJ2-7
abundance: NA

CDR3nt: TGTGCCAGCACTGAACAGGGACCCCTAATCAATTCACCCCTCCACTTT
CDR3aa: CASTEQGPLINSPLHF
v_gene: TRBV27
d_gene: NA
j_gene: TRBJ1-6
abundance: NA

CDR3nt: TGTGCCAGCAGTGACAGGGAACCCTACGAGCAGTACTTC
CDR3aa: CASSDREPYEQYF
v_gene: TRBV28
d_gene: TRBD1
j_gene: TRBJ2-7
abundance: NA

CDR3nt: TGTGCCAGCAGCCTACCTTCCTCGGCCCAGTACTTC
CDR3aa: CASSLPSSAQYF
v_gene: TRBV11-2
d_gene: NA
j_gene: TRBJ2-5
abundance: NA

CDR3nt: TGTGCCAGCAAAGCCGGGATCCAAACTATTCAGTACTTC
CDR3aa: CASKAGIQTIQYF
v_gene: TRBV2
d_gene: NA
j_gene: TRBJ2-4
abundance: few

CDR3nt: TGTGCCAGCAGCTTACAGGCCTCCGGGGGCGAGACCCAGTACTTC
CDR3aa: CASSLQASGGETQYF
v_gene: TRBV7-2
d_gene: NA
j_gene: TRBJ2-5
abundance: NA

CDR3nt: TGTGCCAGCAGTGAAGCGCTTCTGGCGGGGTGGCGGGAGATCTACGAGCAGTACTTC
CDR3aa: CASSEALLAGWREIYEQYF
v_gene: TRBV6-1
d_gene: TRBD2
j_gene: TRBJ2-7
abundance: NA

CDR3nt: TGTGCCTGGAGTGTACTGACGGGTAACAATGAGCAGTTCTTC
CDR3aa: CAWSVLTGNNEQFF
v_gene: TRBV30
d_gene: NA
j_gene: TRBJ2-1
abundance: NA

CDR3nt: TGTGCCAGCAGTTCTCTTCCGGTCGGTTGGGGGGCGAACACCGGGGAGCTGTTTTTT
CDR3aa: CASSSLPVGWGANTGELFF
v_gene: TRBV6-2/TRBV6-3
d_gene: NA
j_gene: TRBJ2-2
abundance: few

CDR3nt: TGTGCCAGCAGTGTCGGACACGGTGGCTACACCTTC
CDR3aa: CASSVGHGGYTF
v_gene: TRBV28
d_gene: NA
j_gene: TRBJ1-2
abundance: NA

CDR3nt: TGTGCCAGCAGTTTGTCAGCGGGGGGGGAGGAGACCCAGTACTTC
CDR3aa: CASSLSAGGEETQYF
v_gene: TRBV28
d_gene: TRBD2
j_gene: TRBJ2-5
abundance: NA

CDR3nt: TGTGCCACGCCCCCGGTGAACACTGAAGCTTTCTTT
CDR3aa: CATPPVNTEAFF
v_gene: TRBV24-1
d_gene: NA
j_gene: TRBJ1-1
abundance: NA

CDR3nt: TGCGCCAGCAGCGGAGGACAGCTAAAAAACATTCAGTACTTC
CDR3aa: CASSGGQLKNIQYF
v_gene: TRBV10-2
d_gene: NA
j_gene: TRBJ2-4
abundance: NA

CDR3nt: TGTGCCAGCTCCCTGGGGGAGAGGGTCCCGGCCAACCAGTACTTC
CDR3aa: CASSLGERVPANQYF
v_gene: TRBV18
d_gene: NA
j_gene: TRBJ2-5
abundance: NA

CDR3nt: TGTGCCAGCAGCCAGAGGCAGTACTATGGCTACACCTTC
CDR3aa: CASSQRQYYGYTF
v_gene: TRBV27
d_gene: NA
j_gene: TRBJ1-2
abundance: NA

CDR3nt: TGTGCCAGCTCACCGGACATCCAAGAGACCCAGTACTTC
CDR3aa: CASSPDIQETQYF
v_gene: TRBV18
d_gene: NA
j_gene: TRBJ2-5
abundance: NA

CDR3nt: TGTGCCAGCAGCCAATCAACCCTTTCCTACGAGCAGTACTTC
CDR3aa: CASSQSTLSYEQYF
v_gene: TRBV16
d_gene: NA
j_gene: TRBJ2-7
abundance: NA

CDR3nt: TGTGCCAGCAGCCCCCGCTCTAGCGACTGGTCCTACAATGAGCAGTTCTTC
CDR3aa: CASSPRSSDWSYNEQFF
v_gene: TRBV7-2
d_gene: NA
j_gene: TRBJ2-1
abundance: few